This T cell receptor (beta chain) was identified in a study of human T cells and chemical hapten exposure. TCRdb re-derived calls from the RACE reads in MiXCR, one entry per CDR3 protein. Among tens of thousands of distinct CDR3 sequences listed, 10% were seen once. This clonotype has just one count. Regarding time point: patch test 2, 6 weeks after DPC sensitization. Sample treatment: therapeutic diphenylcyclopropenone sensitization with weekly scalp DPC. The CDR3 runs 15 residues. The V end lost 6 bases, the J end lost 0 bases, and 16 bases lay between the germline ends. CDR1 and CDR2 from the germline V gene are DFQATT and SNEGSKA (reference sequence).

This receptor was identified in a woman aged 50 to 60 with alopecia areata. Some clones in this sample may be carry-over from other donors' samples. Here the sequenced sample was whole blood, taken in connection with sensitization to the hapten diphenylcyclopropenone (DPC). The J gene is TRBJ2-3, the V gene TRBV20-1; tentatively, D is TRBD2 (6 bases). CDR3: CSASSGSTSTDTQYF. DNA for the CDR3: TGCAGTGCGTCGAGCGGGTCCACTAGCACAGATACGCAGTATTTT.